The present T cell receptor (beta chain) was sequenced within a study of OX40 agonist ivuxolimab in advanced cancers. Across the study: Given to patients was ivuxolimab, an agonistic anti-OX40 (CD134) antibody. In this trial design, patients received ivuxolimab intravenously at 0.01 to 10 mg/kg every 2 weeks.

This CDR3 spans 13 amino acids. The V end lost 4 bases, the J end lost 8 bases, and 13 bases lay between the germline ends. Germline CDR1 is SGHRS and CDR2 is YFSETQ. TCRdb's copy holds only in-frame clones and misses some; the assay was immunoSEQ multiplex PCR. In the table there are 69,000 or so clones, roughly 80% of which are singletons. General study points: Dose levels from 0.1 to 3.0 mg/kg saw CD4+ and CD8+ blood T cells expand clonally by week 6.

With regard to this clone: Its antigen is unknown.

This TCR was recovered from an adult with an advanced solid tumor such as melanoma, head and neck, liver or kidney cancer. Sequences were derived from CD4+ or CD8+ T cells sorted from blood, sampled in a trial of the OX40 agonist ivuxolimab. The J gene is TRBJ2-1, the V gene TRBV5-1; D is uncertain. In DNA, the CDR3 is TGCGCCAGCAGCCTCCTTGGTGTGGATGAGCAGTTCTTC. This codes for CASSLLGVDEQFF.